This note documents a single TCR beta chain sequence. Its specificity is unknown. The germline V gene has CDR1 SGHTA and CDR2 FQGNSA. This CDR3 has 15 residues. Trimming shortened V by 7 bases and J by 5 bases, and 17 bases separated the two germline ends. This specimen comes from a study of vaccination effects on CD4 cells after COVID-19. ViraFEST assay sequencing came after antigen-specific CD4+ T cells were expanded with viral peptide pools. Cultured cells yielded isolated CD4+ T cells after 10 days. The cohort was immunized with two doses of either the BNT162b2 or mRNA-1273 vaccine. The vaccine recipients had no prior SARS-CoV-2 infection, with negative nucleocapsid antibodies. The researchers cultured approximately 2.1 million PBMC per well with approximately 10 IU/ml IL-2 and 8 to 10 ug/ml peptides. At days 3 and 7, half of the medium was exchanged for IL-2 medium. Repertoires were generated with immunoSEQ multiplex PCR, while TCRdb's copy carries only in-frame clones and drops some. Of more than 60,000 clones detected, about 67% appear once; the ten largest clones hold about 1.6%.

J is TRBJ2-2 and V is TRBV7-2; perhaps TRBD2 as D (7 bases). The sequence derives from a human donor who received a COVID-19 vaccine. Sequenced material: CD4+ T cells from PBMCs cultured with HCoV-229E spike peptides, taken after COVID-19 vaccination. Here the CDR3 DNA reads TGTGCCAGCAAAGGGGGGCAGGGAGGGACCGGGGAGCTGTTTTTT. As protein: CASKGGQGGTGELFF.